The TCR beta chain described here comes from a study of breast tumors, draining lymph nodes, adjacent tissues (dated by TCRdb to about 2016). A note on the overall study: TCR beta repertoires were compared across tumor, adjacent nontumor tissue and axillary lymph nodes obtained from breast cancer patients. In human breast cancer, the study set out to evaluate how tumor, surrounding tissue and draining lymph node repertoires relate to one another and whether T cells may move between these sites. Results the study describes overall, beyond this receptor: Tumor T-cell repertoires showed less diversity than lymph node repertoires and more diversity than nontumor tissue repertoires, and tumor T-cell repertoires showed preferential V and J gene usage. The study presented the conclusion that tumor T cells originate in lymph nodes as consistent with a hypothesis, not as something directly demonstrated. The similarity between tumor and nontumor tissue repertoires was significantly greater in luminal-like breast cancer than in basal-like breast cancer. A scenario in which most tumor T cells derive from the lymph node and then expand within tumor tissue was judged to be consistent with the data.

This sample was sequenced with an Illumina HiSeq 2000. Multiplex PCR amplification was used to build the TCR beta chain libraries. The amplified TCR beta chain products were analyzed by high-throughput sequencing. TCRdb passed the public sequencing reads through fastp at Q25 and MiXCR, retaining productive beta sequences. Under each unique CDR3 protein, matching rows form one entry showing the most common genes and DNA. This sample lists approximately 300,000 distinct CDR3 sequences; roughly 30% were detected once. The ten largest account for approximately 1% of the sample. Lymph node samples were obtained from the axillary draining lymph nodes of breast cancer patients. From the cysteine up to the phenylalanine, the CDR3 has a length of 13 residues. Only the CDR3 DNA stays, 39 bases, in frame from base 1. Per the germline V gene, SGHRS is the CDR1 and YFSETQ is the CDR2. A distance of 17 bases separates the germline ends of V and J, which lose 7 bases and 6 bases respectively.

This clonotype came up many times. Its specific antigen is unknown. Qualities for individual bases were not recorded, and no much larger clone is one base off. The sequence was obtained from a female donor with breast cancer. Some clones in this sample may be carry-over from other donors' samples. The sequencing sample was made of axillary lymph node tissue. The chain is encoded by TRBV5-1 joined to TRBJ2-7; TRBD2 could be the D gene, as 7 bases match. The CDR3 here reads CASYEGGGREQYF. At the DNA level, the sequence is TGCGCCAGCTACGAAGGGGGGGGCCGCGAGCAGTACTTC.